Included here is one TCR beta chain sequence, with context. Its antigen is unknown. A second roughly 7 to 12 cycle PCR used barcoded and J-beta primers. TCRdb redid the calling of the 5' RACE reads with MiXCR, one entry per CDR3 protein. The data contain fewer than 1,000,000 distinct CDR3 sequences, under 45% of them singletons. The sample is drawn from a study of blood T cells in healthy people across ages. General observations from the study: Diversity was higher, and naive CD4+ cells more numerous, in long-lived donors than in aged donors.

Looked up from germline, CDR1 is SEHNR and CDR2 is FQNEAQ (reference sequence). With 7 bases removed from V and 12 bases from J, the gap between germline ends came to 13 bases. The CDR3 sequence is 11 residues long. This receptor was identified in a man aged 55 to 70 in good health. J is TRBJ2-1 and V is TRBV7-9; the D call may be TRBD1 or TRBD2 (6 bases each). Sequenced: blood. Here the CDR3 reads CASTPGAWQFF. CDR3 nucleotides: TGTGCCAGCACGCCGGGGGCATGGCAGTTCTTC.